Below, 5 T cell receptor beta chains from the same sample are listed, as sequenced in a study of read filtering for tumor transcriptome and immune sequencing. This library used roughly 0.4 ug RNA and molecular barcoded adaptors spanning alpha/delta and beta/gamma chains. Via MiXCR, TCRdb re-called the reads, giving one row per CDR3 protein. The repertoire consists of tens of thousands of distinct CDR3 sequences, with under 25% occurring once and the leading ten covering 10% to 12%. The sequencing input was a population of CD138-negative cells sorted from bone marrow. All receptors come from a donor over 35 with multiple myeloma.

The sample holds many counts of this clonotype. The rearrangement joins TRBV21-1 to TRBJ2-7; whether TRBD1, the table's D call, matches the DNA was not checked. TRBV21-1 is given as a pseudogene. There are 12 residues in the CDR3. For the CDR3, the DNA is TGTGCCAGCTTCAAAAGGGGCTACGAGCAGTACTTC. Protein product: CASFKRGYEQYF.

This clonotype appeared many times. The V and J genes are TRBV7-9 and TRBJ1-5, with TRBD1 matching 9 bases. There are 15 residues in the CDR3. V gave up 5 bases and J gave up 7 bases; unmatched junction bases: 9. From germline, CDR1 is SEHNR and CDR2 FQNEAQ (reference sequence). DNA of the CDR3: TGTGCCAGCAGCCCGTTAGGGACAGGGAAACAGCCCCAGCATTTT. It specifies CASSPLGTGKQPQHF.

This clonotype was seen more than once but under ten times. The chain uses TRBV7-8 and TRBJ2-7; D gene ambiguous. The V and J ends lost 4 bases and 2 bases respectively, with 9 bases between them. The germline V gene has CDR1 SGHVS and CDR2 FQNEAQ. CDR3 length: 13 amino acids. The CDR3 DNA reads as TGTGCCAGCAGCTCCCTTAGAGCCTACGAGCAGTACTTC. Its protein product is CASSSLRAYEQYF.

This clonotype was counted ten times or more. The chain employs TRBV5-1 and TRBJ1-1; D may be TRBD1 (6 bases). The germline V and J ends were trimmed by 4 bases and 5 bases, with 15 bases remaining between them. This CDR3 region has 14 residues. Germline CDR1 and CDR2: SGHRS and YFSETQ. The CDR3 region has the DNA TGCGCCAGCAGCCCGACCCACAGGGAAACTGAAGCTTTCTTT. Translation gives CASSPTHRETEAFF.

This clonotype has at least ten counts. The V gene is TRBV12-3 or TRBV12-4, the J gene TRBJ2-7; perhaps TRBD1 as D (6 bases). V lost 5 bases to trimming and J lost 5 bases, with 13 bases between them. This CDR3 has 13 residues. CDR3 in DNA: TGTGCCAGCAGTCCCACCGACAGGAACGAGCAGTACTTC. Translating it yields CASSPTDRNEQYF.